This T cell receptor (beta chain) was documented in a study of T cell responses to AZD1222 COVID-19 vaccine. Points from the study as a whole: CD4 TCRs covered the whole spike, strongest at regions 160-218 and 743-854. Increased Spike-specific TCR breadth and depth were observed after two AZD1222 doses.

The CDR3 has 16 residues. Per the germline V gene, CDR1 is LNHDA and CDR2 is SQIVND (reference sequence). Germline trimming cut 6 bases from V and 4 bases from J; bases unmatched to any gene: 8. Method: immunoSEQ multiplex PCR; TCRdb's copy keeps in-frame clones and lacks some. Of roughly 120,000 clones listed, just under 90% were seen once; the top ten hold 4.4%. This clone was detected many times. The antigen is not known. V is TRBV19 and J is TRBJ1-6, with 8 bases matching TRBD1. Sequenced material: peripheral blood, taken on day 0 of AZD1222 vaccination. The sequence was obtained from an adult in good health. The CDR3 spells CASRSDRAGYNSPLHF. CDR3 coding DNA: TGTGCCAGTAGATCGGACAGGGCAGGATATAATTCACCCCTCCACTTT. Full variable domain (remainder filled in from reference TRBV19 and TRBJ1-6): DGGITQSPKYLFRKEGQNVTLSCEQNLNHDAMYWYRQDPGQGLRLIYYSQIVNDFQKGDIAEGYSVSREKKESFPLTVTSAQKNPTAFYLCASRSDRAGYNSPLHFGNGTRLTVT.